The source of this T cell receptor beta chain is a study of monozygotic twins with cystic fibrosis. Findings of the study overall: Monozygotic CF twin pairs shared significantly more nucleotide-identical clonotypes than unrelated CF individuals did. Co-twins had the most similar V usage for 13 of 16 pairs, J for 8.

Germline V gene sequence: CDR1 MNHEY, CDR2 SVGAGI. This CDR3 contains 15 residues. Between the trimmed V and J ends, which lost 2 bases and 1 base, there was a span of 12 bases. On this clone: Antigen: not known.

Method: immunoSEQ multiplex PCR; TCRdb's copy keeps in-frame clones and lacks some. Here the sample spans 30,000 to 35,000 clones, 90% to 98% being singletons. The V call is TRBV6-5, the J call TRBJ2-7, with a weak D call TRBD1 (5 bases). This receptor was taken from a girl aged 2 to 10 with cystic fibrosis. Source material: blood. The CDR3 nucleotides are TGTGCCAGCAGTTACAGCCCTGACAGTTCCTACGAGCAGTACTTC. Translated: CASSYSPDSSYEQYF.